The clone carrying this T cell receptor (beta chain) was recorded once. What it binds is unknown. The V end lost 4 bases, the J end lost 4 bases, and 11 bases lay between the germline ends. The germline V gene encodes CDR1 MNHNS and CDR2 SASEGT. CDR3 length equals 14 residues. These data are taken from a study of cytomegalovirus exposure and HLA in healthy donors. Sequencing was performed with immunoSEQ multiplex PCR; in TCRdb, only in-frame clones are kept and a portion is missing. The sample records approximately 150,000 clones, over 80% being singletons. From the approximately 120-subject validation cohort, which was separate from the roughly 630-subject first cohort, the donors were drawn. Notes on the study in general: Among the CMV-associated chains, three were confirmed in vitro as specific for CMV antigens. The study flagged approximately 180 TCR beta chains as cytomegalovirus-associated.

This sequence joins TRBV6-1 and TRBJ2-4, with D possibly matching TRBD1 (6 bases). The sequence derives from a man younger than 35 in good health and CMV-seropositive. Input material: PBMCs. CDR3 loop: CASSVLDSKNIQYF. The CDR3 DNA is TGTGCCAGCAGTGTGTTGGACAGTAAAAACATTCAGTACTTC.